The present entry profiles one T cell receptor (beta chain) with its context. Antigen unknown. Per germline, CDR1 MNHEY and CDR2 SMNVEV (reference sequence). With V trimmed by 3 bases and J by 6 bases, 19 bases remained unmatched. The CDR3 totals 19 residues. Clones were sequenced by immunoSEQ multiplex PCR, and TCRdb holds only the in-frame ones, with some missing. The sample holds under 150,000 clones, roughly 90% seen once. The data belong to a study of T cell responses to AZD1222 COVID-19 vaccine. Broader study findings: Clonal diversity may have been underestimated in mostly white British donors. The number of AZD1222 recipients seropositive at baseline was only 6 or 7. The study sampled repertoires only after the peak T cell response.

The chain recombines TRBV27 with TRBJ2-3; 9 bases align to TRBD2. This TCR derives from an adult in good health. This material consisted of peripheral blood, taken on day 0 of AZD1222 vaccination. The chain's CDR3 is CASSFVFSGGRAHVDTQYF. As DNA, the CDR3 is TGTGCCAGCAGTTTTGTCTTTTCGGGCGGGAGGGCTCACGTGGATACGCAGTATTTT.